This entry features one T cell receptor beta chain sequence. There were TCR beta CDR3 regions amplified from RNA transcripts. First-round RT-PCR targeting the TCR CDR3 was performed with the HTBI primer set. Each CDR3 protein gets one entry after TCRdb re-called the multiplex PCR reads with MiXCR. The sample carries more than 550,000 distinct CDR3 sequences, roughly 17% recorded once. The record originates from a study of T cells in Graves' hyperthyroidism and ophthalmopathy. Study-wide context: Peripheral blood was collected at initial diagnosis, before any treatment.

Stable hyperthyroidism: no ophthalmopathy progression over 18 months of follow-up. Exclusion criteria comprised uncontrolled infection, other autoimmune disease, pregnancy or lactation. A roughly 9.1 ml volume of fresh peripheral blood provided the PBMCs. Germline CDR1 is DFQATT and CDR2 is SNEGSKA (reference sequence). This CDR3 has 15 residues. Trimming shortened V by 0 bases and J by 5 bases, and 16 bases separated the two germline ends. V and J are TRBV20-1 and TRBJ1-1; TRBD1 is a possible D gene (6 bases). Sequenced material: blood. This sequence originates from a man between 50 and 59 years old with Graves' hyperthyroidism. The CDR3 region is CSARDRRGLDTEAFF. Written as DNA, the CDR3 is TGCAGTGCTAGAGATCGCCGGGGGCTCGATACTGAAGCTTTCTTT.